This TCR beta chain was identified during a study of neurological immune-mediated disorders. With 10-nucleotide random UMIs, 5'RACE was used to make the cDNA. MiXCR, run by TCRdb on the 5' RACE reads, gives a single entry per CDR3 protein. The top ten clones hold 2% to 2.5% of a sample with tens of thousands of distinct CDR3 sequences, more than 2% of them seen once. This clonotype appeared many times. Its antigen is not known. The unsorted libraries originated from 2 million PBMCs that had been stored at -80 C. The CDR3 runs to 17 residues. The germline gives CDR1 MNHEY, CDR2 SVGEGT. The ends were cut back, 0 bases at V and 3 bases at J, with 16 bases in the middle. Study-level findings and limits: HTLV-1-associated myelopathy led in TCR clonal expansion, while multiple sclerosis ranked lowest, below healthy controls. Expanded clones shared no CDR3 amino acid sequences across subjects, suggesting private repertoires in all groups.

The chain uses TRBV6-2 or TRBV6-3 and TRBJ2-3; the D is unclear. The TCR originated in a man between 45 and 60 years old with multiple sclerosis. The sample consisted of PBMCs. CDR3: CASSYSNLGVRTDTQYF. The CDR3 DNA sequence: TGTGCCAGCAGTTACTCGAATCTGGGCGTGCGGACAGATACGCAGTATTTT.